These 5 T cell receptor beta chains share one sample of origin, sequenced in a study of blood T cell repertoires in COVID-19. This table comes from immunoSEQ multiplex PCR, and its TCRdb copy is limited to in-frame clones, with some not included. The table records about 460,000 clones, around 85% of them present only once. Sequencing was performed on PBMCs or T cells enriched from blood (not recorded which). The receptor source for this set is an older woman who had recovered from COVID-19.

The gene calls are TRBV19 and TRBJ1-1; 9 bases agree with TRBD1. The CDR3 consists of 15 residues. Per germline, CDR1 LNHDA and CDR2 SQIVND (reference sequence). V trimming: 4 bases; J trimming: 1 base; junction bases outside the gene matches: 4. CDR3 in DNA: TGTGCCAGTAGTACTCCGGACAGGGGGAACACTGAAGCTTTCTTT. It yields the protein CASSTPDRGNTEAFF.

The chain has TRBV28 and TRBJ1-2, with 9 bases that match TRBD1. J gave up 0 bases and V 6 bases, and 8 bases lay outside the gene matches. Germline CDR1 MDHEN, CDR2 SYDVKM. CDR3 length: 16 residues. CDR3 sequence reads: CASSLPGQGTNYGYTF. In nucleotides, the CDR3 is TGTGCCAGCAGCCTTCCGGGACAGGGAACTAACTATGGCTACACCTTC.

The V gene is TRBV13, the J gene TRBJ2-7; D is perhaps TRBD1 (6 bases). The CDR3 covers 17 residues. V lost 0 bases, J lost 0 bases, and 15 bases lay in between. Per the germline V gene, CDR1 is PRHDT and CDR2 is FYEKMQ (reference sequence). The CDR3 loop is CASSLGLGHQSSYEQYV. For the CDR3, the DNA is TGTGCCAGCAGCTTAGGACTGGGACACCAGAGCTCCTACGAGCAGTACGTC.

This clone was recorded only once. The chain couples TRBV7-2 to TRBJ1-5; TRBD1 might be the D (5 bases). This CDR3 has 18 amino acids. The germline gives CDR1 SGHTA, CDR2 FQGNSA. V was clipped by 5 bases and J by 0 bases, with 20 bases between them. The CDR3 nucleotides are TGTGCCAGCAGCCCGAAAGTCCAGGGATGGGATAGCAATCAGCCCCAGCATTTT. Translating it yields CASSPKVQGWDSNQPQHF.

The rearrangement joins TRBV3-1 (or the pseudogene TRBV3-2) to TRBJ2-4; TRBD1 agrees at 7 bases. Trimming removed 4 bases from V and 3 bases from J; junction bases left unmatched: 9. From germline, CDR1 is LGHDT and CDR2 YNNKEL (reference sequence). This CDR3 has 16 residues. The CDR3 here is CASSRKGQYDKNIQYF. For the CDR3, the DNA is TGTGCCAGCAGCCGAAAGGGACAGTACGACAAAAACATTCAGTACTTC.